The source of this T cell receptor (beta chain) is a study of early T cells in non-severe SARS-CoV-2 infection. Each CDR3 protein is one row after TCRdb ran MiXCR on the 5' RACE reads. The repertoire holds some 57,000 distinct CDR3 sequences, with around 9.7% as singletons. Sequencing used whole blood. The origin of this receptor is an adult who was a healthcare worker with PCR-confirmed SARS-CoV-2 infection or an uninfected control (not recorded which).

The CDR3 loop is CASGTPNSPLHF. The CDR3 DNA sequence: TGCGCCAGCGGGACCCCGAATTCACCCCTCCACTTT. The rearrangement uses TRBV10-1 and TRBJ1-6; D is perhaps TRBD1 (5 bases). In germline, CDR1 is WNHNN, CDR2 SYGVQD (reference sequence). This CDR3 has 12 amino acids. Trimming took off 8 bases at V and 7 bases at J, with 9 bases between the two ends.